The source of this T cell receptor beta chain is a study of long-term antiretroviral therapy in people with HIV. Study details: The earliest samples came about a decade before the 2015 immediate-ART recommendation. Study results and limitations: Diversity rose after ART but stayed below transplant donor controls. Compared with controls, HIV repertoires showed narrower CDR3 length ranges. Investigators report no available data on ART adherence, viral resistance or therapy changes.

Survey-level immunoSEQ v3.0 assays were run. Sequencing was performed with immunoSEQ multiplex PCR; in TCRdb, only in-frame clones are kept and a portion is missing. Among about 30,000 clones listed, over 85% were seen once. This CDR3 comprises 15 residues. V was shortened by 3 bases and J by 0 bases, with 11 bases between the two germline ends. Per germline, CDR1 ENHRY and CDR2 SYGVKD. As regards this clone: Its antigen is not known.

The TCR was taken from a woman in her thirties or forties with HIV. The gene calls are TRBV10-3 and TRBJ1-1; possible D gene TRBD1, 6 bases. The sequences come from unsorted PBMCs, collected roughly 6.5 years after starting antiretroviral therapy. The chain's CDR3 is CAISDGQSLNTEAFF. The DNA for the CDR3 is TGTGCCATCAGTGATGGACAGAGTTTGAACACTGAAGCTTTCTTT.